The sequence of this T cell receptor beta chain was determined in a study of blood T cell repertoires in COVID-19. The J segment lost 6 bases and the V segment lost 2 bases, leaving 7 bases of the junction unmatched. Per the germline V gene, CDR1 is LGHDT and CDR2 is YNNKEL (reference sequence). The CDR3 runs to 16 residues. This clone appeared a few times. Using immunoSEQ multiplex PCR, the repertoire was profiled, and TCRdb retains in-frame clones only, with some absent. Of 150,000 or so clones listed, 80% to 90% were seen once; the top ten hold nearly 8.5%. The sequence derives from a man in his 60s with acute or convalescent COVID-19. The sequenced sample consisted of peripheral blood. This chain uses TRBV3-1 (or the pseudogene TRBV3-2) with TRBJ2-2; TRBD2 agrees at 9 bases. The CDR3 reads CASSQISGRMPGELFF. In DNA form, the CDR3 reads TGTGCCAGCAGCCAAATTAGCGGGAGAATGCCCGGGGAGCTGTTTTTT.